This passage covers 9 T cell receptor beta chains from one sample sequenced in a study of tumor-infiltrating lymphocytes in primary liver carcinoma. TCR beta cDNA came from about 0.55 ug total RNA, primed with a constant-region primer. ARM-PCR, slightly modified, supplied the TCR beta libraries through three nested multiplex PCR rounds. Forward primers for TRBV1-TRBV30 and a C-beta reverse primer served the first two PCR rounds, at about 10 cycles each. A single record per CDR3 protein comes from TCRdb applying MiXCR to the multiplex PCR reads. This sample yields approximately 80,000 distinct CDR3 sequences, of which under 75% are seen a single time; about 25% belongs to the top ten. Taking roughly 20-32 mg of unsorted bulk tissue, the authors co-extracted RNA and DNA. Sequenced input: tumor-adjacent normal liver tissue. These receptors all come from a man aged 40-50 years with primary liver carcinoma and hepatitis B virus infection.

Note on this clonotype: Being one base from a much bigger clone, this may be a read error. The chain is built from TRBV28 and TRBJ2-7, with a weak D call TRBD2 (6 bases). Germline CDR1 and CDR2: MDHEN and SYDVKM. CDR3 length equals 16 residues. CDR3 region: CTSNQASLARLGEQYF. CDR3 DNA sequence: TGTACCAGTAACCAGGCCTCTTTAGCGCGACTAGGCGAGCAGTACTTC.

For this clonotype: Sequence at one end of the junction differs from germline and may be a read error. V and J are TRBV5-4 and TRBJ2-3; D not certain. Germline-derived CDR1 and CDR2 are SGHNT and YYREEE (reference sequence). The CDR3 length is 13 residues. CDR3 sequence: CASSSQITDTQCF. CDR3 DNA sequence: TGTGCCAGCAGCTCCCAGATCACAGATACGCAGTGTTTT.

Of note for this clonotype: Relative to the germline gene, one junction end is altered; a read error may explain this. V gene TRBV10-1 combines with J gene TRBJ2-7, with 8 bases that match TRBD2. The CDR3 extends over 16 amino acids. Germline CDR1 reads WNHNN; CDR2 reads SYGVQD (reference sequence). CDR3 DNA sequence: TGCGCCAGCAGTAAGTCGGAGCGGGAGACTAACTACGAGCAGTACTTC. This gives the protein CASSKSERETNYEQYF.

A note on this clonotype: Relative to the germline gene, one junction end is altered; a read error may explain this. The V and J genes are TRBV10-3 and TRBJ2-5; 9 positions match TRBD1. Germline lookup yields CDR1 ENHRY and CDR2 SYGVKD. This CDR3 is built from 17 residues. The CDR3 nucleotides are TGTGCCATCAGTGAGCCGAAGAGACAGGGGGGGACGGAGACCCAGTATTTC. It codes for CAISEPKRQGGTETQYF.

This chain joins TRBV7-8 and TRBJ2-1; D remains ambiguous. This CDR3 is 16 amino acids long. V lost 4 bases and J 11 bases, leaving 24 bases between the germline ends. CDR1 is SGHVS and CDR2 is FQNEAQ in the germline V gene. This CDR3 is CASSSDFGCTYDKQFF. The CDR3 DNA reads TGTGCCAGCAGCTCTGACTTCGGCTGTACCTACGATAAGCAGTTCTTC.

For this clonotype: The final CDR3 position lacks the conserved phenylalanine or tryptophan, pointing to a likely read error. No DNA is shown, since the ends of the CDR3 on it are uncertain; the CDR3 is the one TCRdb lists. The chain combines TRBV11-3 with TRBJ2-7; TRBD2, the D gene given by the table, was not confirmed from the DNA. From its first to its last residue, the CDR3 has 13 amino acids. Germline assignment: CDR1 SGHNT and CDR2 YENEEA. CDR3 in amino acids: CASSSREGSEQHL.

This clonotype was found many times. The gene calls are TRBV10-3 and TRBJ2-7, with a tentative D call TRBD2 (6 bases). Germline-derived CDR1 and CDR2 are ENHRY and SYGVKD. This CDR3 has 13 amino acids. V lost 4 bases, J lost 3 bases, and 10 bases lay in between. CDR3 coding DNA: TGTGCCATCAGTGGGGCGGGAAGCTACGAGCAGTACTTC. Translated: CAISGAGSYEQYF.

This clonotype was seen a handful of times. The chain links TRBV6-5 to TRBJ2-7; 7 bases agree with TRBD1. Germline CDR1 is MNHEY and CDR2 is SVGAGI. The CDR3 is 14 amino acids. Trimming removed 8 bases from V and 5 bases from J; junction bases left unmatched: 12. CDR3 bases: TGTGCCAGCGCTCAATGGGGGACAGCCCACGAGCAGTACTTC. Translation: CASAQWGTAHEQYF.

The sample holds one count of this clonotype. CDR3 amino acids: CSVCSTGISNEQFF. In DNA, the CDR3 is TGCAGTGTTTGCTCTACAGGGATAAGCAATGAGCAGTTCTTC. The rearrangement joins TRBV20-1 to TRBJ2-1; D may be TRBD1 (6 bases). Germline CDR1 DFQATT, CDR2 SNEGSKA (reference sequence). Trimming took 7 bases from V and 6 from J, leaving 19 bases between them. CDR3 size: 14 residues.